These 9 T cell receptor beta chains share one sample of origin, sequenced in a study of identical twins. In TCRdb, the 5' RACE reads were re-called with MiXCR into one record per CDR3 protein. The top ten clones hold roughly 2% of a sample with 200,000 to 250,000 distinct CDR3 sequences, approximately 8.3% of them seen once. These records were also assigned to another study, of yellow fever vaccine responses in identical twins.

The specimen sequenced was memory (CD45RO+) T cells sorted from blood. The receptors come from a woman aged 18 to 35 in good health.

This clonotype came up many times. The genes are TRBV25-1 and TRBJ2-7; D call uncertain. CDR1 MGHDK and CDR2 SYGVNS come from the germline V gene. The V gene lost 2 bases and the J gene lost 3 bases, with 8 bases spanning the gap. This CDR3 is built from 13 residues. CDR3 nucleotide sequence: TGTGCCAGCAGTGAAGGACCACGCTACGAGCAGTACTTC. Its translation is CASSEGPRYEQYF.

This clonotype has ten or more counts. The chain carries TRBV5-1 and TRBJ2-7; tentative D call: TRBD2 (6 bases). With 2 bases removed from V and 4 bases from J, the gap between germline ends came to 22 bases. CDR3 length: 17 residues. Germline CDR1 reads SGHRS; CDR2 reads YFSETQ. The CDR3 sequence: CASSFGASLGRSYEQYF. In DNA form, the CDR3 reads TGCGCCAGCAGCTTCGGTGCCTCTCTCGGGAGATCTTACGAGCAGTACTTC.

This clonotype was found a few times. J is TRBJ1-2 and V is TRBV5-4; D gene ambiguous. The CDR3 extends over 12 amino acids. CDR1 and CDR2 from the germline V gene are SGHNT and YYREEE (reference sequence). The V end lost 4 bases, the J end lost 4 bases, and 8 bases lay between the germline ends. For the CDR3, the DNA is TGTGCCAGCAGCCAGGAGACCTATGGCTACACCTTC. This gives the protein CASSQETYGYTF. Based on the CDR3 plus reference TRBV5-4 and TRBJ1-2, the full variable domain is ETGVTQSPTHLIKTRGQQVTLRCSSQSGHNTVSWYQQALGQGPQFIFQYYREEENGRGNFPPRFSGLQFPNYSSELNVNALELDDSALYLCASSQETYGYTFGSGTRLTVV.

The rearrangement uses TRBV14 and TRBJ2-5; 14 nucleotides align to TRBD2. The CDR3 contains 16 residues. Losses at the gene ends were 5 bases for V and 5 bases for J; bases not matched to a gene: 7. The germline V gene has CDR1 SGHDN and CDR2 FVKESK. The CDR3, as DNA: TGTGCCAGCAGCTGGCCGGGACTAGCGGGAGTGGAGACCCAGTACTTC. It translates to CASSWPGLAGVETQYF.

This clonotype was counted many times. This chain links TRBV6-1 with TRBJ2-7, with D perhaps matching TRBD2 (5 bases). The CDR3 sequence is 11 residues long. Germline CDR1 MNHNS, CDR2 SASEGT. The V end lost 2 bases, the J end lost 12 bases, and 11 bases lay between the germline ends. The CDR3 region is CASSELARGYF. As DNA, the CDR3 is TGTGCCAGCAGTGAATTAGCACGGGGGTACTTC.

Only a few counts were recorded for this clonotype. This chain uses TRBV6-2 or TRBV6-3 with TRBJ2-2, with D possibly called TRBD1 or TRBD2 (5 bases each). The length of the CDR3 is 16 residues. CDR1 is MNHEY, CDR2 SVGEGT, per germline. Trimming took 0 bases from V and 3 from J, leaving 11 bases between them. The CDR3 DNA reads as TGTGCCAGCAGTTACTCTAACGGGGCCGACACCGGGGAGCTGTTTTTT. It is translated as CASSYSNGADTGELFF.

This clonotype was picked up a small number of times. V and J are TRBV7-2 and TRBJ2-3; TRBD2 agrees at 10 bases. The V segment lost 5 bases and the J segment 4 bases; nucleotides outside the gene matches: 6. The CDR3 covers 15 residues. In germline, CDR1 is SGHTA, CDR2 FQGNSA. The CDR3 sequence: CASSLGAGGPDTQYF. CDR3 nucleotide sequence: TGTGCCAGCAGCCTAGGAGCGGGGGGGCCAGATACGCAGTATTTT.

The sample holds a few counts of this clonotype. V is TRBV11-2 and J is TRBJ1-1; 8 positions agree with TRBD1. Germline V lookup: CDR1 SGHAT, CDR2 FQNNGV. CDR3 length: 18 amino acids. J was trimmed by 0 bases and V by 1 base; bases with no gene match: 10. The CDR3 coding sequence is TGTGCCAGCAGCTTAGGGGTCGGGACAGGAGGGATGAACACTGAAGCTTTCTTT. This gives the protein CASSLGVGTGGMNTEAFF.

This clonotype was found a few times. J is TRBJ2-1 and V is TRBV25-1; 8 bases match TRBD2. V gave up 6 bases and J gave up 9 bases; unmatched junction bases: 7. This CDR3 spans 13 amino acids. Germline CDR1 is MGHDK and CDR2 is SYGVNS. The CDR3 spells CASSLTSEGEQFF. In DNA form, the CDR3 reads TGTGCCAGCAGCCTGACTAGCGAGGGTGAGCAGTTCTTC. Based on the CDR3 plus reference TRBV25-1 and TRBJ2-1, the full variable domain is EADIYQTPRYLVIGTGKKITLECSQTMGHDKMYWYQQDPGMELHLIHYSYGVNSTEKGDLSSESTVSRIRTEHFPLTLESARPSHTSQYLCASSLTSEGEQFFGPGTRLTVL.